Described below is a single T cell receptor (beta chain) sequence and its context. What it binds is not known. This entry belongs to a study of shared clonotypes between healthy human individuals. Study-wide results and caveats: Some clonotypes were shared by all four sorted-subset donors, while others were not shared. The non-shared ones had lower generation probabilities than the shared ones.

Germline values: CDR1 SGHNT, CDR2 YYREEE (reference sequence). V dropped 3 bases and J dropped 3 bases, with 16 bases sitting between them. This CDR3 is built from 15 residues. Clones were sequenced by immunoSEQ multiplex PCR, and TCRdb holds only the in-frame ones, with some missing. The sample has 150,000 to 200,000 clones; about 66% are singletons. Only Caucasian adults living in Nashville, Tennessee made up the donor group. CD4+ cells were split into CD45RA+ naive and CD45RA-negative memory subsets. Sample: memory CD4+ T cells sorted from blood. The subset is: CD45RA-negative fraction. The sequence was collected from a man aged 25 to 40 in good health. The chain employs TRBV5-4 and TRBJ2-7; D call uncertain. The CDR3 nucleotides read TGTGCCAGCAGCTCACTGGCAGGTGGGTTCTACGAGCAGTACTTC. Protein product: CASSSLAGGFYEQYF.